The clone carrying this T cell receptor beta chain was observed a handful of times. What it binds is not known. J gave up 7 bases and V 3 bases, and 3 bases lay outside the gene matches. The CDR3 extends over 14 amino acids. The time point denotes: persistent/refractory GD, antithyroid drugs over 5 years with positive TRAb. PBMCs were the source of the RNA used for TCR sequencing. Investigators report Graves' disease was diagnosed under American Thyroid Association guidelines. These data belong to a study of regulatory T cells in long-lasting Graves disease. Findings and caveats of the study: Among the persistent patients, roughly 2,500 public clonotypes were shared, more than the 950 to 1,000 shared among new patients. With persistent disease, TRBV28, TRBJ1-2 and TRBJ2-5 were the favored segments.

For TCR beta, libraries came from iRepertoire HTBI primers and Arm-PCR of CDR3 regions. One entry per CDR3 protein, called by TCRdb with MiXCR from the multiplex PCR reads. The sample contains hundreds of thousands of distinct CDR3 sequences, about 32% of which appear only once. The receptor was derived from a female donor with Graves disease. V usage is TRBV12-3 or TRBV12-4 and J usage is TRBJ1-2; 12 bases are shared with TRBD1. The sample consisted of peripheral blood mononuclear cells (PBMCs), taken when the disease was refractory, from a patient treated with antithyroid drugs. The CDR3 is CASSFGTGGFGYTF. For the CDR3, the DNA is TGTGCCAGCAGTTTTGGGACAGGGGGCTTTGGCTACACCTTC.